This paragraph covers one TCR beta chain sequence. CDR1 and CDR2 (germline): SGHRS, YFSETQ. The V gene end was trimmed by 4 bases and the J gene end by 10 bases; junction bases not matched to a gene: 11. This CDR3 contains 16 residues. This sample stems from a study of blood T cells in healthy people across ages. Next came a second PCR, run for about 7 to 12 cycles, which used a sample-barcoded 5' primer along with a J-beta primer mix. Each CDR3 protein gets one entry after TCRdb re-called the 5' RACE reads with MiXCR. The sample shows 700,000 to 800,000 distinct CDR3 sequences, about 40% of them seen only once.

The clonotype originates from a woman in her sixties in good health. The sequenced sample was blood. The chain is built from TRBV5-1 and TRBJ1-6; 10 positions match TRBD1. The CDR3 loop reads CASSLTGTGARSPLHF. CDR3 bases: TGCGCCAGCAGCCTCACCGGGACAGGGGCCAGATCACCCCTCCACTTT.